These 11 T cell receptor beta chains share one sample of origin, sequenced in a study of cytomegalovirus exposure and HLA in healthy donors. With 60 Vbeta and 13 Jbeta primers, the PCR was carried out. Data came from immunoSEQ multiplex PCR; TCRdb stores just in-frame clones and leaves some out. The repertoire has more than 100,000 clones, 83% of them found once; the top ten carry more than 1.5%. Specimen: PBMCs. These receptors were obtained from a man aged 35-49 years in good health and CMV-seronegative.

Here the CDR3 reads CSVAPRETQYF. The CDR3 region has the DNA TGCAGTGTAGCGCCCCGAGAGACCCAGTACTTC. The chain has TRBV20-1 and TRBJ2-5, with a weak D call TRBD2 (5 bases). V was trimmed by 7 bases and J by 4 bases, leaving 10 bases between them. Looked up from germline, CDR1 is DFQATT and CDR2 is SNEGSKA (reference sequence). The CDR3 consists of 11 residues.

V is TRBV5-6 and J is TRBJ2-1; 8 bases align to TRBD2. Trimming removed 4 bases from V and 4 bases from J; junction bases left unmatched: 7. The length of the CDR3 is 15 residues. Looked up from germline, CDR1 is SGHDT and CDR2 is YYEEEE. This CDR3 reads CASSPSSGGYNEQFF. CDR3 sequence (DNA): TGTGCCAGCAGCCCCTCGTCGGGAGGGTACAATGAGCAGTTCTTC.

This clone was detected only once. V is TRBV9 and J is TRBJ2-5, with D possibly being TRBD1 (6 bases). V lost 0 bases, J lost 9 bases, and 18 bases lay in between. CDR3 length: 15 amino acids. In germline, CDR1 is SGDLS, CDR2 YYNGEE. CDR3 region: CASSVGSPTSGAQYF. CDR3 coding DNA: TGTGCCAGCAGCGTAGGTAGTCCTACGTCAGGGGCCCAGTACTTC.

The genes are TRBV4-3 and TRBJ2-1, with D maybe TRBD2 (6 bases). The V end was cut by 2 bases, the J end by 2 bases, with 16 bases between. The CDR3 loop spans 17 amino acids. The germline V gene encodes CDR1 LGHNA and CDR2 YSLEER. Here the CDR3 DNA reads TGCGCCAGCAGCCAATGGTGGGGGGAGAGCCCCTACAATGAGCAGTTCTTC. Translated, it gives CASSQWWGESPYNEQFF.

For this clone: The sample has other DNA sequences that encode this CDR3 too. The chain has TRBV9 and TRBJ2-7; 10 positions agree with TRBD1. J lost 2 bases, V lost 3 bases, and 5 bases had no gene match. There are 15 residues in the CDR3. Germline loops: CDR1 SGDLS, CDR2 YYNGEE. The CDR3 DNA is TGTGCCAGCAGCGCAGGGACAGGGGACCCCTACGAGCAGTACTTC. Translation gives CASSAGTGDPYEQYF.

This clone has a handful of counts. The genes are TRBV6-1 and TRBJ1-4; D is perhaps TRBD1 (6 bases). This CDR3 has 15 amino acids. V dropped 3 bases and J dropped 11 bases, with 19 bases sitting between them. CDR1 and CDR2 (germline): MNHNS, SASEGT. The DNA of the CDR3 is TGTGCCAGCAGTGACATACAGAGCACCACAGGGAAACTGTTTTTT. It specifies CASSDIQSTTGKLFF.

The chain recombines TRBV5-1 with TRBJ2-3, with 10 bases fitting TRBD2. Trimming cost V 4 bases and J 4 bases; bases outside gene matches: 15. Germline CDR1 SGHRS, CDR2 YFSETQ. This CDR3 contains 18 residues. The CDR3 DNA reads TGCGCCAGCAGCACTGTTGGAGCGGGAGGGCCAGGGTCAGATACGCAGTATTTT. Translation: CASSTVGAGGPGSDTQYF.

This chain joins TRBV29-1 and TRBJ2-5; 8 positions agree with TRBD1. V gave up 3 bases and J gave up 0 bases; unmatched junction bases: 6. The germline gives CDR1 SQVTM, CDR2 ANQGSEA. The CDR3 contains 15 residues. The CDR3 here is CSVDLGTGYQETQYF. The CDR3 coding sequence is TGCAGCGTTGATTTGGGGACAGGTTACCAAGAGACCCAGTACTTC. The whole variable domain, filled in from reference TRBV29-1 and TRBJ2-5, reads SAVISQKPSRDICQRGTSLTIQCQVDSQVTMMFWYRQQPGQSLTLIATANQGSEATYESGFVIDKFPISRPNLTFSTLTVSNMSPEDSSIYLCSVDLGTGYQETQYFGPGTRLLVL.

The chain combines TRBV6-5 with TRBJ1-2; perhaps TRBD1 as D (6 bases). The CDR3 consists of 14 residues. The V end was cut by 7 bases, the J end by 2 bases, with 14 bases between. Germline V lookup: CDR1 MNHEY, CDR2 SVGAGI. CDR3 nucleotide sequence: TGTGCCAGCACCCGCCCGGGGACAAACTATGGCTACACCTTC. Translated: CASTRPGTNYGYTF.

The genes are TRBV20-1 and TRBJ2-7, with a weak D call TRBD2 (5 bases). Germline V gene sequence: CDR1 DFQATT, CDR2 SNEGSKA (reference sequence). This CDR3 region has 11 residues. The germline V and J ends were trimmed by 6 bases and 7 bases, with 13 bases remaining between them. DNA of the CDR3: TGCAGTGCAGGCCGGGAAGATGAGCAGTACTTC. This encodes CSAGREDEQYF.

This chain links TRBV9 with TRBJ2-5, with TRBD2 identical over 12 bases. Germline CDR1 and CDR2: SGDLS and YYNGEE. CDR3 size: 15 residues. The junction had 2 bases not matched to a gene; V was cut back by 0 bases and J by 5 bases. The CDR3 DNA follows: TGTGCCAGCAGCGTAGATACTAGCGGGGGGGAGACCCAGTACTTC. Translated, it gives CASSVDTSGGETQYF.